Shown below are 8 T cell receptor beta chains from a single sample sequenced in a study of shared clonotypes between healthy human individuals. Assay used: immunoSEQ multiplex PCR; TCRdb lists only in-frame clones, some missing. There are more than 2,000,000 clones in the sample; approximately 90% occur only once, and 0.14% lies in the top ten. Sequenced material: naive CD4+ T cells sorted from blood. Indicated subset: CD45RA+ positively selected. The origin of the receptors is a man younger than 35 in good health.

The J gene is TRBJ2-2, the V gene TRBV7-2, with unresolved D. Trimming took off 3 bases at V and 8 bases at J, with 7 bases between the two ends. Germline V lookup: CDR1 SGHTA, CDR2 FQGNSA. CDR3 length: 12 residues. The CDR3 here is CASSFHRGELFF. DNA of the CDR3: TGTGCCAGCAGCTTTCATCGGGGGGAGCTGTTTTTT.

This clone was observed once. V is TRBV2 and J is TRBJ1-1; D gene ambiguous. This CDR3 region has 13 residues. CDR1 SNHLY and CDR2 FYNNEI come from the germline V gene. V lost 1 base to trimming and J lost 7 bases, with 10 bases between them. The CDR3 sequence is CASSEGSWDEAFF. The CDR3 nucleotides are TGTGCCAGCAGTGAAGGCTCCTGGGATGAAGCTTTCTTT.

In its sample, this clone was seen once. V and J are TRBV6-1 and TRBJ2-7, with TRBD1 as a possible D gene (5 bases). The CDR3 length is 12 residues. Germline lookup yields CDR1 MNHNS and CDR2 SASEGT. The germline V and J ends were trimmed by 6 bases and 3 bases, with 9 bases remaining between them. CDR3: CASSRDGYEQYF. CDR3 in DNA: TGTGCCAGCAGCAGGGATGGCTACGAGCAGTACTTC.

The chain uses TRBV19 and TRBJ1-1, with D possibly being TRBD1 (6 bases). Trimming took off 10 bases at V and 5 bases at J, with 20 bases between the two ends. The CDR3 has 14 amino acids. Germline CDR1 and CDR2: LNHDA and SQIVND (reference sequence). CDR3 nucleotides: TGTGCCACCCCCCGGGGGCGGGCTAGGACTGAAGCTTTCTTT. It codes for CATPRGRARTEAFF.

This rearrangement joins TRBV5-1 to TRBJ1-2, with 9 bases lining up with TRBD1. The ends lost 5 bases at V and 4 bases at J; junction bases unmatched: 15. CDR3 length: 17 residues. CDR1 and CDR2 (germline): SGHRS, YFSETQ. Written as DNA, the CDR3 is TGCGCCAGCAGACAAACAGGGGGCGCAATATTGGTCTATGGCTACACCTTC. Encoded protein: CASRQTGGAILVYGYTF.

The chain employs TRBV11-2 and TRBJ1-6; the D is unclear. This CDR3 contains 15 residues. Germline V gives CDR1 SGHAT, CDR2 FQNNGV. V shed 1 base and J shed 7 bases, with 11 bases lying between them. The CDR3 sequence is CASSLGGMRNSPLHF. The CDR3 DNA reads as TGTGCCAGCAGCTTAGGAGGTATGCGGAATTCACCCCTCCACTTT.

This chain connects TRBV19 to TRBJ2-1; 11 bases match TRBD2. Per the germline V gene, CDR1 is LNHDA and CDR2 is SQIVND (reference sequence). Trimming at V came to 4 bases and at J to 10 bases, leaving 0 bases not matched to a gene. The CDR3 length is 12 residues. The DNA for the CDR3 is TGTGCCAGTAGTACTAGCGGGAGGGAGCAGTTCTTC. Residues: CASSTSGREQFF.

Turning to this clone: Different DNA sequences within this sample yield the same CDR3. The chain joins TRBV18 to TRBJ1-1, with 7 bases aligning to TRBD1. This CDR3 spans 14 amino acids. Germline V lookup: CDR1 KGHSH, CDR2 LQKENI. V shed 6 bases and J 1 base; nucleotides not matched to a gene: 5. In DNA form, the CDR3 reads TGTGCCAGCTCCCCGACAGGGACGAACACTGAAGCTTTCTTT. Its protein product is CASSPTGTNTEAFF. Drawing the rest from reference TRBV18 and TRBJ1-1, the complete variable domain is NAGVMQNPRHLVRRRGQEARLRCSPMKGHSHVYWYRQLPEEGLKFMVYLQKENIIDESGMPKERFSAEFPKEGPSILRIQQVVRGDSAAYFCASSPTGTNTEAFFGQGTRLTVV.